This passage covers 3 T cell receptor beta chains from one sample sequenced in a study of cytomegalovirus exposure and HLA in healthy donors. The primer mix had 60 Vbeta and 13 Jbeta primers. Profiling relied on immunoSEQ multiplex PCR, and the TCRdb table lists in-frame clones only, not all of them. The table shows about 110,000 clones, with roughly 79% occurring only once. Material for sequencing was PBMCs. The receptors derive from a woman aged 25 to 39 in good health and CMV-seronegative.

V and J are TRBV28 and TRBJ2-3; TRBD1 might be the D (6 bases). The CDR3 is 16 amino acids. Germline V gives CDR1 MDHEN, CDR2 SYDVKM. The V end lost 5 bases, the J end lost 2 bases, and 17 bases lay between the germline ends. The chain's CDR3 is CASSVTGKRATDTQYF. CDR3 DNA sequence: TGTGCCAGCAGTGTAACAGGGAAAAGGGCCACAGATACGCAGTATTTT.

This sequence joins TRBV5-6 and TRBJ2-7; 7 nucleotides agree with TRBD1. Germline V gene lookup returns CDR1 SGHDT and CDR2 YYEEEE. This CDR3 is 14 amino acids long. Germline trimming cut 5 bases from V and 3 bases from J; bases unmatched to any gene: 8. Written as DNA, the CDR3 is TGTGCCAGCAGTTGGGGACAGACAGACTACGAGCAGTACTTC. The encoded protein is CASSWGQTDYEQYF.

This clone has only a few counts. This rearrangement joins TRBV27 to TRBJ2-4; the D gene is possibly TRBD1 (5 bases). CDR1 and CDR2 from the germline V gene are MNHEY and SMNVEV (reference sequence). This CDR3 has 14 residues. V shed 3 bases and J shed 7 bases, with 13 bases lying between them. The CDR3 protein is CASSFSAGMNIQYF. CDR3 nucleotide sequence: TGTGCCAGCAGTTTCTCTGCAGGGATGAACATTCAGTACTTC.